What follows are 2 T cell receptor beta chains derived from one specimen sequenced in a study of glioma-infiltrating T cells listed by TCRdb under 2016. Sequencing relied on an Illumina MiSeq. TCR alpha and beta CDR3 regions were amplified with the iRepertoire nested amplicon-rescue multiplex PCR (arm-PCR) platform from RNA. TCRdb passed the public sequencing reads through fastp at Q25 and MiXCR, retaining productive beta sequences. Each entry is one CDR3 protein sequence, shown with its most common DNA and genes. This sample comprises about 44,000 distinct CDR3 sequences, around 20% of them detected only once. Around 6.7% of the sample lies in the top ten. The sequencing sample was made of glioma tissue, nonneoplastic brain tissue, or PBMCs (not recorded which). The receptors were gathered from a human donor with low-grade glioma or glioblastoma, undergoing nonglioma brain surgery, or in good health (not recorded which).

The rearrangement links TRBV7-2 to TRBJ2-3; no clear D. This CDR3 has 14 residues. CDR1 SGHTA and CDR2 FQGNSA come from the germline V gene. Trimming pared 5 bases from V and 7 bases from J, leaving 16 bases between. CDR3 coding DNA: TGTACCAGCAGCCCCCACTTAGTTGAATATACGCAGTATTTT. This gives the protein CTSSPHLVEYTQYF. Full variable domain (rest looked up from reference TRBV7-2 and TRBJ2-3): GAGVSQSPSNKVTEKGKDVELRCDPISGHTALYWYRQSLGQGLEFLIYFQGNSAPDKSGLPSDRFSAERTGGSVSTLTIQRTQQEDSAVYLCTSSPHLVEYTQYFGPGTRLTVL.

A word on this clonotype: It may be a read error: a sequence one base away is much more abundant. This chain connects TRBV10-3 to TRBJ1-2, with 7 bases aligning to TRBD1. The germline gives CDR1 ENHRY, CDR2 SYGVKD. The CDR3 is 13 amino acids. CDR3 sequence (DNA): TGTGCCATCAGAACAGGGGAGAACTATGGCTGCACCTTC. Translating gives CAIRTGENYGCTF.